These T cell receptor beta chains were read from a single sample in a study of neurological immune-mediated disorders. TCRdb used MiXCR to reprocess the 5' RACE reads, holding one entry per CDR3 protein. The table records roughly 100,000 distinct CDR3 sequences, around 3.3% of them present only once. Sequencing was done on a sample of PBMCs. These receptors came from a woman under 30 with multiple sclerosis. Each CDR3 is given with its conserved first and last residue. The D gene is left open where the match is weak. Sizes are listed as how often the clone was seen (once, few, many) or a class if it is expanded.

j_gene: TRBJ2-7; v_gene: TRBV7-2; d_gene: TRBD2; abundance: many; CDR3nt: TGTGCCAGCAGCACGGGACTAGCGGGAGGGTTCACCGAGCAGTACTTC; CDR3aa: CASSTGLAGGFTEQYF
j_gene: TRBJ1-1; v_gene: TRBV20-1; d_gene: -; abundance: many; CDR3nt: TGCAGTGCCCAGGCGGATGGGGGTGAAGCTTTCTTT; CDR3aa: CSAQADGGEAFF
j_gene: TRBJ1-1; v_gene: TRBV4-2; d_gene: -; abundance: few; CDR3nt: TGTGCCAGCAGCCAAGAGCATGGTCGGCGATTGAACACTGAAGCTTTCTTT; CDR3aa: CASSQEHGRRLNTEAFF
j_gene: TRBJ1-2; v_gene: TRBV20-1; d_gene: TRBD1; abundance: many; CDR3nt: TGCAGTGCTCTGGACAGGGGCCCAAATAACTATGGCTACACCTTC; CDR3aa: CSALDRGPNNYGYTF
j_gene: TRBJ2-5; v_gene: TRBV5-6; d_gene: TRBD2; abundance: many; CDR3nt: TGTGCCAGCCGGACTAGCGGGGGATTACAAGAGACCCAGTACTTC; CDR3aa: CASRTSGGLQETQYF
j_gene: TRBJ2-7; v_gene: TRBV7-9; d_gene: -; abundance: few; CDR3nt: TGTGCCAGCAGCTCTGGGGGGACGGTCAGCTCCTACGAGCAGTACTTC; CDR3aa: CASSSGGTVSSYEQYF
j_gene: TRBJ1-1; v_gene: TRBV18; d_gene: TRBD1; abundance: many; CDR3nt: TGTGCCAGCTCACCACTATGGGCAGGGGGGATGAACACTGAAGCTTTCTTT; CDR3aa: CASSPLWAGGMNTEAFF
j_gene: TRBJ2-7; v_gene: TRBV10-3; d_gene: -; abundance: many; CDR3nt: TGTGCCGCCAGGAGCTCCTACGAGCAGTACTTC; CDR3aa: CAARSSYEQYF
j_gene: TRBJ2-1; v_gene: TRBV20-1; d_gene: -; abundance: many; CDR3nt: TGCAGTGCTAGTTGGTACAATGAGCAGTTCTTC; CDR3aa: CSASWYNEQFF
j_gene: TRBJ1-3; v_gene: TRBV12-3/TRBV12-4; d_gene: TRBD1; abundance: many; CDR3nt: TGTGCCAGCAGGGGGACAGGGGGCGATGGAAACACCATATATTTT; CDR3aa: CASRGTGGDGNTIYF